The 21 T cell receptor beta chains below come from one sample, sequenced in a study of long-term antiretroviral therapy in people with HIV. At survey level, the immunoSEQ assay was run in its v3.0 version. Sequencing used immunoSEQ multiplex PCR; TCRdb keeps in-frame clones, though not all of them. The sample includes tens of thousands of clones, 70% to 90% of them seen just once. This specimen consisted of unsorted PBMCs, obtained 2.2 years after starting antiretroviral therapy. These receptors all come from a man aged 18 to 30 with HIV.

Only a few counts were recorded for this clone. The rearrangement joins TRBV7-8 to TRBJ2-2; D uncertain. CDR1 is SGHVS and CDR2 is FQNEAQ in the germline V gene. The CDR3 loop spans 12 amino acids. The V gene lost 1 base and the J gene lost 6 bases, with 3 bases spanning the gap. For the CDR3, the DNA is TGTGCCAGCAGCTTAGGGGCCGGGGAGCTGTTTTTT. Protein: CASSLGAGELFF.

V and J are TRBV4-1 and TRBJ2-5, with D unresolved. This CDR3 has 16 residues. The germline gives CDR1 MGHRA, CDR2 YSYEKL. The V end lost 4 bases, the J end lost 0 bases, and 15 bases lay between the germline ends. The chain's CDR3 is CASSPLGRRNQETQYF. In DNA, the CDR3 is TGCGCCAGCAGCCCTCTAGGGCGACGGAACCAAGAGACCCAGTACTTC.

Concerning this clone itself: Other DNA sequences in this sample translate to the same CDR3. V gene TRBV13 combines with J gene TRBJ1-3; D unclear. V dropped 5 bases and J dropped 0 bases, with 5 bases sitting between them. Germline loops: CDR1 PRHDT, CDR2 FYEKMQ (reference sequence). This CDR3 has 13 residues. CDR3 in DNA: TGTGCCAGCAGCCTGGGCTCTGGAAACACCATATATTTT. It yields the protein CASSLGSGNTIYF.

The chain is built from TRBV27 and TRBJ1-2; 9 bases are a match to TRBD1. This CDR3 comprises 15 residues. Germline-derived CDR1 and CDR2 are MNHEY and SMNVEV (reference sequence). Losses at the gene ends were 3 bases for V and 8 bases for J; bases not matched to a gene: 10. Written as DNA, the CDR3 is TGTGCCAGCAGTTTTGGCCTCACAGGGGGCTGGGGCTACACCTTC. Amino acids: CASSFGLTGGWGYTF.

This clone was detected only a few times. This rearrangement joins TRBV7-9 to TRBJ2-7; D gene unclear. The V gene lost 11 bases and the J gene lost 3 bases, with 17 bases spanning the gap. This CDR3 contains 13 residues. Germline CDR1 is SEHNR and CDR2 is FQNEAQ (reference sequence). The CDR3 loop is CASSEDGHYEQYF. The DNA for the CDR3 is TGTGCCTCTTCCGAGGATGGGCACTACGAGCAGTACTTC.

The rearrangement uses TRBV6-1 and TRBJ1-2, with TRBD1 matching over 7 bases. The trim removed 6 bases at V and 2 bases at J, leaving 3 bases unmatched. Per germline, CDR1 MNHNS and CDR2 SASEGT. The CDR3 contains 13 residues. CDR3 DNA: TGTGCCAGCAGGAGACAGGGCAACTATGGCTACACCTTC. This translates into CASRRQGNYGYTF.

The rearrangement uses TRBV2 and TRBJ1-2, with D perhaps TRBD1 (5 bases). This CDR3 is 12 amino acids long. The ends were cut back, 4 bases at V and 8 bases at J, with 11 bases in the middle. Germline assignment: CDR1 SNHLY and CDR2 FYNNEI. The CDR3 DNA reads as TGTGCCAGCAGTGTGAGGGGAGGAGGCTACACCTTC. Translation: CASSVRGGGYTF.

This clone has only one observation. This chain uses TRBV7-9 with TRBJ1-3; TRBD1 matches at 7 bases. The CDR3 loop spans 16 amino acids. V was clipped by 1 base and J by 0 bases; unmatched bases: 3. Germline CDR1 reads SEHNR; CDR2 reads FQNEAQ (reference sequence). The CDR3: CASSLDRGSSGNTIYF. The CDR3 coding sequence is TGTGCCAGCAGCTTAGACAGGGGTAGCTCTGGAAACACCATATATTTT.

The CDR3 is CASSPLGTENQPQHF. The CDR3 DNA is TGTGCCAGCTCACCGCTCGGGACAGAAAATCAGCCCCAGCATTTT. The rearrangement uses TRBV18 and TRBJ1-5; 7 positions agree with TRBD1. Germline assignment: CDR1 KGHSH and CDR2 LQKENI. CDR3 length: 15 amino acids. The V segment lost 3 bases and the J segment 4 bases; nucleotides outside the gene matches: 6.

The genes are TRBV4-1 and TRBJ2-5, with TRBD2 matching over 9 bases. The CDR3 length is 15 residues. Per germline, CDR1 MGHRA and CDR2 YSYEKL. V was pared by 4 bases and J by 2 bases, with 5 bases of the junction left unmatched. CDR3 nucleotide sequence: TGCGCCAGCAGCCCGACTAGCGGCCGACAAGAGACCCAGTACTTC. It encodes CASSPTSGRQETQYF.

The chain is built from TRBV28 and TRBJ2-6; D may be TRBD2 (5 bases). Looked up from germline, CDR1 is MDHEN and CDR2 is SYDVKM. V was shortened by 10 bases and J by 0 bases, with 22 bases between the two germline ends. CDR3 length: 18 residues. CDR3 residues: CATNELDLTNSGANVLTF. Here the CDR3 DNA reads TGTGCCACGAATGAACTAGACCTCACGAACTCTGGGGCCAACGTCCTGACTTTC. The full variable domain, its missing parts supplied by reference TRBV28 and TRBJ2-6, is DVKVTQSSRYLVKRTGEKVFLECVQDMDHENMFWYRQDPGLGLRLIYFSYDVKMKEKGDIPEGYSVSREKKERFSLILESASTNQTSMYLCATNELDLTNSGANVLTFGAGSRLTVL.

The table lists this clone with a few counts. V usage is TRBV7-9 and J usage is TRBJ1-4, with D perhaps matching TRBD1 (6 bases). The V and J ends lost 1 base and 4 bases respectively, with 10 bases between them. The CDR3 runs to 15 residues. The germline gives CDR1 SEHNR, CDR2 FQNEAQ (reference sequence). This CDR3 reads CASSLEGGNNEKLFF. CDR3 nucleotides: TGTGCCAGCAGCTTAGAGGGGGGAAATAATGAAAAACTGTTTTTT.

The J gene is TRBJ2-5, the V gene TRBV29-1; a weak D match, TRBD2 (5 bases). Trimming stripped 5 bases from V and 7 bases from J, with 17 bases between. The germline V gene has CDR1 SQVTM and CDR2 ANQGSEA. The CDR3 extends over 13 amino acids. CDR3 residues: CSVFGGVEATQYF. For the CDR3, the DNA is TGCAGCGTTTTCGGTGGGGTGGAGGCGACCCAGTACTTC.

The chain uses TRBV6-1 and TRBJ1-2; 8 bases line up with TRBD1. V shed 2 bases, J shed 3 bases, and the junction held 5 bases outside the gene matches. The germline gives CDR1 MNHNS, CDR2 SASEGT. The CDR3 covers 15 residues. Here the CDR3 reads CASSERAGGDYGYTF. The CDR3 nucleotides are TGTGCCAGCAGTGAAAGGGCAGGGGGCGACTATGGCTACACCTTC.

The V call is TRBV2, the J call TRBJ2-2; D is unclear. Looked up from germline, CDR1 is SNHLY and CDR2 is FYNNEI. The CDR3 has 10 amino acids. Between the trimmed V and J ends, which lost 8 bases and 8 bases, there was a span of 6 bases. The CDR3 nucleotides are TGTGCCAGCGGGCCTGGGGAGCTGTTTTTT. Its protein is CASGPGELFF.

The V gene is TRBV27, the J gene TRBJ2-2, with 7 nucleotides matching TRBD2. Looked up from germline, CDR1 is MNHEY and CDR2 is SMNVEV (reference sequence). V dropped 1 base and J dropped 3; count of bases not matched to a gene: 17. This CDR3 has 20 residues. CDR3 DNA: TGTGCCAGCAGTTTATTTACGCCTTTCGGCGGGAGCCTGGACACCGGGGAGCTGTTTTTT. Translating it yields CASSLFTPFGGSLDTGELFF.

The gene calls are TRBV7-9 and TRBJ1-5, with D unclear. Trimming stripped 2 bases from V and 5 bases from J, with 7 bases between. CDR1 is SEHNR and CDR2 is FQNEAQ in the germline V gene (reference sequence). The CDR3 loop spans 13 amino acids. CDR3: CASSLLADQPQHF. For the CDR3, the DNA is TGTGCCAGCAGCTTATTAGCGGATCAGCCCCAGCATTTT.

The chain joins TRBV6-1 to TRBJ1-5; D possibly corresponds to TRBD1 (5 bases). The germline gives CDR1 MNHNS, CDR2 SASEGT. V dropped 5 bases and J dropped 2 bases, with 13 bases sitting between them. The CDR3 runs 15 residues. Here the CDR3 DNA reads TGTGCCAGCAGTCCGATGAGGGACGGCAATCAGCCCCAGCATTTT. This sequence encodes CASSPMRDGNQPQHF.

The rearrangement links TRBV5-1 to TRBJ1-2; no clear D. Trimming took 0 bases from V and 4 from J, leaving 10 bases between them. The CDR3 runs 14 residues. Germline V gives CDR1 SGHRS, CDR2 YFSETQ. CDR3 in amino acids: CASSLATSFYGYTF. The CDR3 DNA reads as TGCGCCAGCAGCTTGGCCACTTCCTTCTATGGCTACACCTTC.

This chain joins TRBV7-6 and TRBJ2-5; 12 bases agree with TRBD1. J was trimmed by 5 bases and V by 5 bases; bases with no gene match: 9. Germline values: CDR1 SGHVS, CDR2 FNYEAQ. The CDR3 runs to 16 residues. Here the CDR3 DNA reads TGTGCCAGCAGCACTCGGGACAGGGGGCTCGGCGAGACCCAGTACTTC. It translates to CASSTRDRGLGETQYF.

This chain connects TRBV20-1 to TRBJ2-7, with 7 bases fitting TRBD1. V dropped 4 bases and J dropped 7; count of bases not matched to a gene: 4. The CDR3 loop spans 11 amino acids. Germline V gene data show CDR1 as DFQATT and CDR2 as SNEGSKA (reference sequence). CDR3 DNA: TGCAGTGCTACGATGGGACAGGAGCAGTACTTC. Translation gives CSATMGQEQYF.